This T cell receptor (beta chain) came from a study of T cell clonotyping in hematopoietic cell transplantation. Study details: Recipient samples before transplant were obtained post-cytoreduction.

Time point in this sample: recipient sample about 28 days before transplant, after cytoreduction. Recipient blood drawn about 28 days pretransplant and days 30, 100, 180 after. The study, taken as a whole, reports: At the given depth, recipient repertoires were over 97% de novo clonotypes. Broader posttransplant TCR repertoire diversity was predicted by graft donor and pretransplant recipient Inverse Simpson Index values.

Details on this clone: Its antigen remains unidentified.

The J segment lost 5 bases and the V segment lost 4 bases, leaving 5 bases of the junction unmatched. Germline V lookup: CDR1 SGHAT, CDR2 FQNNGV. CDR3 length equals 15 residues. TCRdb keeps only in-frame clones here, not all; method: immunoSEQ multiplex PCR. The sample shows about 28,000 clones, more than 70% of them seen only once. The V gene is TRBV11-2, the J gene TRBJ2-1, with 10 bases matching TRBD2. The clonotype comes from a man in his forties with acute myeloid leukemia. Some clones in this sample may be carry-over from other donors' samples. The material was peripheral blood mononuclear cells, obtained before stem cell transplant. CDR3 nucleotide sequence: TGTGCCAGCAGCTCTTGGACTAGCGGAAACAATGAGCAGTTCTTC. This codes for CASSSWTSGNNEQFF.